A single T cell receptor beta chain is shown here with its context. The record originates from a study of blood T cell repertoires in COVID-19. Across the whole study: Sample material is recorded as cDNA or gDNA derived from T cells, B-cell-depleted T cells, or PBMCs.

V lost 4 bases and J 7 bases, leaving 14 bases between the germline ends. Looked up from germline, CDR1 is MDHEN and CDR2 is SYDVKM. The CDR3 sequence is 15 residues long. Authors' methods: The authors estimated nucleated cell counts from reference gene primer amplification. Using immunoSEQ multiplex PCR, the repertoire was profiled, and TCRdb retains in-frame clones only, with some absent. V, J and clone size reflect that table, while D and trimming were determined from the DNA. The top ten hold about 7.1% of the sample, which has about 110,000 clones, less than 75% seen once. The V call is TRBV28, the J call TRBJ1-6; D is possibly TRBD1 (6 bases). The receptor comes from a woman aged 60-70 years with acute or convalescent COVID-19. The sequenced sample was peripheral blood. As DNA, the CDR3 is TGTGCCAGCAGTTCCCCGGGGCAGGGGAATTCACCCCTCCACTTT. It codes for CASSSPGQGNSPLHF.